The following is a T cell receptor (beta chain) sequence with its context. Its antigen is not identified. The CDR3 has 16 residues. V was cut by 5 bases and J by 1 base, with 17 bases left in between. Germline V gene lookup returns CDR1 MNHEY and CDR2 SMNVEV (reference sequence). The data derive from a study of OX40 agonist ivuxolimab in advanced cancers. Study overall: Patient treatment consisted of intravenous ivuxolimab administration every 2 weeks at 0.01 to 10 mg/kg.

Study-wide results and caveats: Among the lowest peripheral clonal expansion occurred in 0.1-3.0 mg/kg partial responders.

Method: immunoSEQ multiplex PCR; TCRdb's copy keeps in-frame clones and lacks some. The sample records just over 40,000 clones, around 88% being singletons. The clonotype originates from an adult with an advanced solid tumor such as melanoma, head and neck, liver or kidney cancer. The rearrangement joins TRBV27 to TRBJ1-1, with unresolved D. This specimen consisted of CD4+ or CD8+ T cells sorted from blood, obtained in a trial of the OX40 agonist ivuxolimab. This chain's CDR3 is CASSPLGHQQNTEAFF. The CDR3 region has the DNA TGTGCCAGCAGTCCCCTAGGGCATCAGCAGAACACTGAAGCTTTCTTT.